This T cell receptor (beta chain) comes out of a study of blood T cell repertoires in COVID-19. For the study at large: Spain, Italy and the United States supplied samples that represented acute and convalescent COVID-19. PBMCs, B-cell-depleted T cells, or T cells were the source of the cDNA or gDNA that made up the material.

Authors' analysis steps: Researchers report that nucleated cell counts were estimated from reference gene primer amplification. Assay used: immunoSEQ multiplex PCR; TCRdb lists only in-frame clones, some missing. V and J calls and clone size are those listed in that table; D and trimming were worked out from the DNA. The sample lists just over 150,000 clones, more than 75% seen once, with less than 8.5% in the top ten. This CDR3 has 16 amino acids. Participants spanned ages about 18 to 100 years and resided in over 20 US areas. The receptor's source is a woman in her fifties or sixties who had recovered from COVID-19. The V and J genes are TRBV12-1 and TRBJ1-1; the D segment call TRBD1 is taken from the table without a DNA check. TRBV12-1 is given as a pseudogene. Sequenced sample: PBMCs or T cells enriched from blood (not recorded which). The CDR3 nucleotides read TGTGCCAGCAGCTTCGGCAAGGGGGTTGGGGACACTGAAGCTTTCTTT. This translates into CASSFGKGVGDTEAFF.